The 9 T cell receptor beta chains listed next were all sequenced from one sample in a study of T cells in tumors after PD-1 blockade. Only in-frame clones appear in the TCRdb table, and some are missing; sequencing was by immunoSEQ multiplex PCR. The repertoire has fewer than 40,000 clones, roughly 76% of them found once; the top ten carry roughly 37%. Specimen: PBMCs, collected after anti-PD-1 treatment. All receptors come from a human donor with basal cell carcinoma.

The rearrangement joins TRBV19 to TRBJ1-5; D gene uncertain. The length of the CDR3 is 15 residues. Germline CDR1 reads LNHDA; CDR2 reads SQIVND (reference sequence). The V and J ends lost 3 bases and 6 bases respectively, with 15 bases between them. The CDR3 spells CASSMLGQEGQPQHF. CDR3 sequence (DNA): TGTGCCAGTAGTATGCTCGGCCAGGAGGGTCAGCCCCAGCATTTT.

This chain links TRBV19 with TRBJ1-4, with 7 bases matching TRBD1. The CDR3 is 14 amino acids. The V gene's germline CDR1 is LNHDA and CDR2 SQIVND (reference sequence). V gave up 6 bases and J gave up 1 base; unmatched junction bases: 2. The CDR3 DNA reads as TGTGCCAGTAGCAGACAGGGAACTAATGAAAAACTGTTTTTT. Amino acids: CASSRQGTNEKLFF.

The chain has TRBV24-1 and TRBJ2-3; D remains unclear. Germline lookup yields CDR1 KGHDR and CDR2 SFDVKD. Trimming took 1 base from V and 1 from J, leaving 14 bases between them. The CDR3 covers 17 residues. The CDR3 bases are TGTGCCACCAGTGATTTAGAAATTGCGCACGGCACAGATACGCAGTATTTT. It is translated as CATSDLEIAHGTDTQYF.

This clone is categorized as medium-sized. The CDR3 nucleotides are TGTGCCAGCAGTTTATCAACGGCAGTAGACGGCTACACCTTC. Amino acid sequence: CASSLSTAVDGYTF. The chain has TRBV27 and TRBJ1-2, with no clear D. The CDR3 contains 14 residues. Deletions cut 0 bases from V and 8 bases from J, with 13 bases between. Per the germline V gene, CDR1 is MNHEY and CDR2 is SMNVEV (reference sequence).

This sequence joins TRBV5-1 and TRBJ2-3; 10 bases map to TRBD2. Germline values: CDR1 SGHRS, CDR2 YFSETQ. J was trimmed by 6 bases and V by 2 bases; bases with no gene match: 6. The CDR3 has 15 residues. In nucleotides, the CDR3 is TGCGCCAGCAGCTTCAGCGGGGGGGCCACGGATACGCAGTATTTT. This encodes CASSFSGGATDTQYF.

This rearrangement joins TRBV11-3 to TRBJ2-1, with 7 positions matching TRBD2. J was trimmed by 5 bases and V by 5 bases; bases with no gene match: 9. The CDR3 consists of 15 residues. Germline-derived CDR1 and CDR2 are SGHNT and YENEEA. CDR3 residues: CASSPSGLLNNEQFF. The CDR3 DNA sequence: TGTGCCAGCAGCCCCTCGGGACTACTCAACAATGAGCAGTTCTTC.

This chain joins TRBV6-5 and TRBJ1-5, with D unclear. CDR3 length equals 15 residues. The germline V and J ends were trimmed by 8 bases and 1 base, with 15 bases remaining between them. Germline assignment: CDR1 MNHEY and CDR2 SVGAGI. CDR3 coding DNA: TGTGCCAGCCGCCTATTTCGTGAGAGCAATCAGCCCCAGCATTTT. This translates into CASRLFRESNQPQHF.

The gene calls are TRBV10-3 and TRBJ2-3; the D is unclear. The CDR3 consists of 14 residues. The germline V and J ends were trimmed by 3 bases and 0 bases, with 7 bases remaining between them. The germline V gene encodes CDR1 ENHRY and CDR2 SYGVKD. CDR3 in DNA: TGTGCCATCAGTGAATTAGGAAGCACAGATACGCAGTATTTT. The encoded protein is CAISELGSTDTQYF.

This clone was seen more than once but under ten times. The chain employs TRBV11-1 and TRBJ1-1; D is possibly TRBD1 (5 bases). Germline values: CDR1 SGHAT, CDR2 FQDESV (reference sequence). This CDR3 contains 14 residues. V was shortened by 1 base and J by 1 base, with 7 bases between the two germline ends. Here the CDR3 reads CASSLGQGNTEAFF. CDR3 in DNA: TGTGCCAGCAGCTTAGGGCAGGGGAACACTGAAGCTTTCTTT.